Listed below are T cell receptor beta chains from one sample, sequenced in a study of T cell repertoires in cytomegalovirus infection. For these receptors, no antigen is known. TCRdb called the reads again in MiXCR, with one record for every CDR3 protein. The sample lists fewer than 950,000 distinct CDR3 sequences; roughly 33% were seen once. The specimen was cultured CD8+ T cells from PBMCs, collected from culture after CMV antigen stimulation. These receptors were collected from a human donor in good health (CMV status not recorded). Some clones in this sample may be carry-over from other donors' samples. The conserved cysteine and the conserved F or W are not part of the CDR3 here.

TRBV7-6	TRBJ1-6	ASSAREGNSPLH
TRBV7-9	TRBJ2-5	ASSPRDRGLFVETQY
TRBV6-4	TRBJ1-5	ASSSRARGT
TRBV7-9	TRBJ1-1	ASSQTGMNTEAF
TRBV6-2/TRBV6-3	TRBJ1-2	ASSPRPNSYGYT
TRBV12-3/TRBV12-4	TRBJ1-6	ASSSGNSPLH
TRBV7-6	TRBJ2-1	ASSLPSSGYNEQF
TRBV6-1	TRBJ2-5	ASSEVPIQETQY
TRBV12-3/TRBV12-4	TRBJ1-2	ASSPGGEGPNYGYT
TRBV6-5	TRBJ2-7	ASSPRIGGLYEQY
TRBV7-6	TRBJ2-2	ASSSLTPETGKTGELF
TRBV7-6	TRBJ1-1	ASRRDGMNTEAF
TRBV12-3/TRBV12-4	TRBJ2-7	ASSLGLGELSDEQY
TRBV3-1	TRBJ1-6	ASSQVRGHSPLH
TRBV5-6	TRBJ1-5	ASSYGQGRVQPQH
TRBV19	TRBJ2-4	ASSIEGEGLYIQY
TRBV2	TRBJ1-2	ASSGSEKGPNYGYT
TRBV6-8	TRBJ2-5	ASSSAGFIKTQY
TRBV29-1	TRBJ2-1	STPRGDAPYMEQF
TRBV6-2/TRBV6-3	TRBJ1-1	ASSFAAGTGYTEAF
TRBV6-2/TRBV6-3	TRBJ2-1	ASRDRGQYNEQF
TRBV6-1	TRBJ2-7	ASSEGQGTSYEQY
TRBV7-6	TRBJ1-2	ASSLGIQVDGYT
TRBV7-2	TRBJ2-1	ASSLDPSGGYTYNEQF
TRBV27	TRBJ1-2	ASSSASNYGYT
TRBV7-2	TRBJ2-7	ASSSWGGQYEQY
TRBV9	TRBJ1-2	ASSVGGSLTYGYT
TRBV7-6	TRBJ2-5	ASSLTGSLYQETQY
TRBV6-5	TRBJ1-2	ASTLGHRRGYT
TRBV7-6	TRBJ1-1	ASSLTGSNTEAF
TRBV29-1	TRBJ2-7	SVGTRGSGYEQY
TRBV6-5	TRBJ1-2	ASSDRAPKGDGYT
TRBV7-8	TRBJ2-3	ASSFTTGRDTSTDTQY
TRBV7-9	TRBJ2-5	ASSLGGLETQY
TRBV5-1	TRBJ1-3	ARIPTTGKRNTIY
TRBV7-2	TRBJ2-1	ASSLVGEQDEQF